What follows are 6 T cell receptor beta chains derived from one specimen sequenced in a study of cytomegalovirus exposure and HLA in healthy donors. PCR amplification relied on 60 Vbeta primers (plus 13 Jbeta primers). Clones were sequenced by immunoSEQ multiplex PCR, and TCRdb holds only the in-frame ones, with some missing. The profile shows over 150,000 clones, around 75% of them singletons. Source material: PBMCs. The receptors derive from a woman in her forties or fifties in good health and CMV-seropositive.

The V call is TRBV5-8, the J call TRBJ1-2, with D unresolved. Per the germline V gene, CDR1 is SGHTS and CDR2 is YDEGEE. This CDR3 spans 13 amino acids. Trimming removed 0 bases from V and 2 bases from J, with 5 bases in between. CDR3 in DNA: TGTGCCAGCAGCTTGGACAGAAACTATGGCTACACCTTC. The encoded protein is CASSLDRNYGYTF.

This rearrangement joins TRBV5-1 to TRBJ2-2, with 9 bases that match TRBD2. The CDR3 contains 17 residues. Germline V gene sequence: CDR1 SGHRS, CDR2 YFSETQ. V lost 4 bases, J lost 0 bases, and 7 bases stayed unmatched. The CDR3 sequence: CASSPIAGDPNTGELFF. CDR3 nucleotide sequence: TGCGCCAGCAGCCCTATAGCGGGGGACCCGAACACCGGGGAGCTGTTTTTT. The variable domain in full, with the rest retrieved from reference TRBV5-1 and TRBJ2-2, is KAGVTQTPRYLIKTRGQQVTLSCSPISGHRSVSWYQQTPGQGLQFLFEYFSETQRNKGNFPGRFSGRQFSNSRSEMNVSTLELGDSALYLCASSPIAGDPNTGELFFGEGSRLTVL.

The J gene is TRBJ2-2, the V gene TRBV2, with 7 nucleotides matching TRBD1. In germline, CDR1 is SNHLY, CDR2 FYNNEI. CDR3 length: 14 amino acids. J was trimmed by 4 bases and V by 6 bases; bases with no gene match: 5. The CDR3, as DNA: TGTGCCAGCAGCAGGGGGTCCCGCACCGGGGAGCTGTTTTTT. This gives the protein CASSRGSRTGELFF.

The chain has TRBV7-9 and TRBJ1-1; no reliable D call. Trimming left V 1 base short and J 0 bases short, with 9 bases between. CDR3 length: 15 residues. From germline, CDR1 is SEHNR and CDR2 FQNEAQ (reference sequence). The CDR3 spells CASSLVGVMNTEAFF. The CDR3 DNA reads TGTGCCAGCAGCTTAGTCGGGGTGATGAACACTGAAGCTTTCTTT.

This clone showed up just a few times. This sequence joins TRBV9 and TRBJ1-2; D possibly corresponds to TRBD1 (5 bases). There are 15 residues in the CDR3. V shed 1 base and J shed 0 bases, with 10 bases lying between them. Germline V lookup: CDR1 SGDLS, CDR2 YYNGEE. CDR3 bases: TGTGCCAGCAGCGTATCAGGGCGGCCTAACTATGGCTACACCTTC. It encodes CASSVSGRPNYGYTF.

The chain employs TRBV13 and TRBJ2-7, with D possibly matching TRBD2 (6 bases). V dropped 5 bases and J dropped 3 bases, with 17 bases sitting between them. This CDR3 comprises 15 residues. CDR1 and CDR2 from the germline V gene are PRHDT and FYEKMQ (reference sequence). CDR3 loop: CASSALRGGVYEQYF. The CDR3 DNA reads TGTGCCAGCAGCGCCCTGAGGGGAGGCGTCTACGAGCAGTACTTC. The full variable domain, its missing parts supplied by reference TRBV13 and TRBJ2-7, is AAGVIQSPRHLIKEKRETATLKCYPIPRHDTVYWYQQGPGQDPQFLISFYEKMQSDKGSIPDRFSAQQFSDYHSELNMSSLELGDSALYFCASSALRGGVYEQYFGPGTRLTVT.